This TCR beta chain was recovered during a study of blood T cell repertoires in COVID-19. Background on the study: There were acute and convalescent COVID-19 samples, and they came from the United States, Italy and Spain. From T cells, B-cell-depleted T cells, or PBMCs came the material, which was cDNA or gDNA.

Study processing details: Scientists estimated how many nucleated cells there were by amplifying reference gene primers. Clones were sequenced by immunoSEQ multiplex PCR, and TCRdb holds only the in-frame ones, with some missing. V and J calls and clone size are copied from that table; D and trimming were computed from the DNA. Counted here are some 50,000 clones, roughly 82% occurring once; the ten biggest clones make up about 15%. Trimming cost V 3 bases and J 4 bases; bases outside gene matches: 4. Looked up from germline, CDR1 is DFQATT and CDR2 is SNEGSKA (reference sequence). This CDR3 spans 13 amino acids.

Material: peripheral blood. The chain joins TRBV20-1 to TRBJ2-7; the match to TRBD2 covers 9 bases. The sequence was collected from a human donor in a cohort sampled during active COVID-19. CDR3: CSASEGLAYEQYF. The CDR3 region has the DNA TGCAGTGCTAGTGAGGGACTAGCATACGAGCAGTACTTC.